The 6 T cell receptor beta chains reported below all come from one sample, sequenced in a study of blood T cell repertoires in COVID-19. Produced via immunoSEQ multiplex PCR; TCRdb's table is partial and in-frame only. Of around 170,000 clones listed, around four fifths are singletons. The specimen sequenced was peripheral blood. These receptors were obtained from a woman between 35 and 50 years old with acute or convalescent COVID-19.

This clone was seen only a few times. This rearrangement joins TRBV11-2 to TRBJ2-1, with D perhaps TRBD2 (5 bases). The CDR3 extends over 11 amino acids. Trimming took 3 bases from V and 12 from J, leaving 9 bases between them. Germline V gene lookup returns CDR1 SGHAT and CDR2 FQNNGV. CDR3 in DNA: TGTGCCAGCAGCTTGGTACTAGGGCAGTTCTTC. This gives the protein CASSLVLGQFF.

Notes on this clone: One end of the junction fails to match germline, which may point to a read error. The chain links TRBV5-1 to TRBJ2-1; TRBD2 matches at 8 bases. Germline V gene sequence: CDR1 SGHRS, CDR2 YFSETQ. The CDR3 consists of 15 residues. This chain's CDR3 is CASRLPGGSYNEQFF. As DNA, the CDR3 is TGCGCCAGCCGCTTGCCGGGGGGGTCCTACAATGAGCAGTTCTTC.

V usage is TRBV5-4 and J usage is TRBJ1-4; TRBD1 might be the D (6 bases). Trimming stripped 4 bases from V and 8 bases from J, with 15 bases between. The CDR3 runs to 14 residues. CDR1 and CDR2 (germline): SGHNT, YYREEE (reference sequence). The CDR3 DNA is TGTGCCAGCAGCCCCGGGGGGGGGCGGGAAAAACTGTTTTTT. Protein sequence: CASSPGGGREKLFF.

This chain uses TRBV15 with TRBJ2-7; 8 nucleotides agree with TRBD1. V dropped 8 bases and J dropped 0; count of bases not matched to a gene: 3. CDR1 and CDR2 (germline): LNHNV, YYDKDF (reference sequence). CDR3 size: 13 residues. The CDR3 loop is CATGQGVSYEQYF. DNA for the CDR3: TGTGCCACCGGACAGGGCGTCTCCTACGAGCAGTACTTC. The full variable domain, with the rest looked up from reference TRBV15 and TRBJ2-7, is DAMVIQNPRYQVTQFGKPVTLSCSQTLNHNVMYWYQQKSSQAPKLLFHYYDKDFNNEADTPDNFQSRRPNTSFCFLDIRSPGLGDTAMYLCATGQGVSYEQYFGPGTRLTVT.

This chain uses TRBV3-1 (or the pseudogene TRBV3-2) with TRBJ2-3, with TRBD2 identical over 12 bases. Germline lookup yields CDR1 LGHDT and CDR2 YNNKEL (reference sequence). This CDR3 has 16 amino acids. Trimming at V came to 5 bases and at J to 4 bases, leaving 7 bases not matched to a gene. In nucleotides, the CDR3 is TGTGCCAGCAGCGGGAGGACTAGCGGGACCCCAGATACGCAGTATTTT. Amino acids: CASSGRTSGTPDTQYF.

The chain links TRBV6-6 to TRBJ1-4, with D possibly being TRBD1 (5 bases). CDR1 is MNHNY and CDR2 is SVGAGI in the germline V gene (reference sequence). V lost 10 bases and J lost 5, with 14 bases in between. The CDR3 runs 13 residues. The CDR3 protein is CATDSGMNEKLFF. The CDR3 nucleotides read TGTGCCACGGATTCAGGGATGAATGAAAAACTGTTTTTT.